This TCR beta chain was retrieved from a study of blood T cell repertoires in COVID-19. Study-level information: Spain, Italy and the United States supplied samples that represented acute and convalescent COVID-19. T cells, B-cell-depleted T cells, or PBMCs provided the cDNA or gDNA that served as material.

In the authors' workflow: Estimation of nucleated cell counts was performed using reference gene primer amplification. The method was immunoSEQ multiplex PCR; TCRdb's version includes in-frame clones alone and lacks a portion of them. V, J and clone size derive from that table, while D and trimming were established from the DNA sequence. The data show 70,000 or so clones, 60% to 85% seen once. V dropped 1 base and J dropped 1 base, with 7 bases sitting between them. The CDR3 runs 15 residues. The germline gives CDR1 LNHNV, CDR2 YYDKDF (reference sequence). This clonotype originated in a human donor in a cohort sampled during active COVID-19. Sample: peripheral blood. The chain couples TRBV15 to TRBJ2-2; D remains ambiguous. The CDR3 sequence: CATSRVGGNTGELFF. The CDR3 coding sequence is TGTGCCACCAGCAGAGTTGGCGGGAACACCGGGGAGCTGTTTTTT.